This TCR beta chain was recovered during a study of CD4+ T cells in melanoma. Findings and caveats of the study: A reported correlation linked neoantigen-specific CD4+ T cells to CD8+, macrophage and B cell function. Diverse differentiation states were reported for melanoma neoantigen-specific CD4+ T cells.

The repertoire was sequenced with immunoSEQ multiplex PCR; TCRdb's copy has only in-frame clones and lacks some. This repertoire shows tens of thousands of clones, roughly three quarters found once; its top ten account for 4.8%. Concerning this clone itself: Its antigen remains unidentified.

The sequence was collected from a human donor with melanoma. The material sequenced was tumor tissue.

The CDR3 DNA reads TGTGCCAGCAGCCGTAGGGTAGGGGAAGGTAGGACAGATACGCAGTATTTT. Its protein is CASSRRVGEGRTDTQYF. This rearrangement joins TRBV9 to TRBJ2-3, with D possibly being TRBD1 (5 bases). This CDR3 is 17 amino acids long. Trimming cost V 4 bases and J 3 bases, with 21 bases left between them. CDR1 is SGDLS, CDR2 YYNGEE, per germline.